This T cell receptor (beta chain) was profiled in a study of T-cell memory formation after mild COVID-19. On the study more broadly: Across donors, TCR clusters were largely donor specific.

Study findings and constraints: SARS-CoV-2 specificity of second-wave clones peaking day 37 was unconfirmed. A balance of CD4 and CD8 characterized clones contracting day 15 to 85, whereas later expanders leaned CD4+.

This clonotype was found a few times. As yet, its antigen is unknown. In germline, CDR1 is SEHNR, CDR2 FQNEAQ (reference sequence). This CDR3 contains 18 residues. With 6 bases clipped from V and 5 bases from J, the junction kept 14 bases outside the gene matches. 5'RACE primed from the constant segment yielded TCR alpha and TCR beta cDNA libraries bearing sample barcodes and UMIs. TCRdb fed the 5' RACE reads into MiXCR, producing one record per CDR3 protein. The sample consists of roughly 480,000 distinct CDR3 sequences, roughly 25% of them appearing once. The sample taken for sequencing was PBMCs or a T cell subset sorted from them (not recorded which). This chain links TRBV7-9 with TRBJ2-1; TRBD2 matches at 12 bases. This TCR was sampled from an adult woman who had mild COVID-19 (a few samples of this study predate the infection). Cell type and time point are not known. The DNA of the CDR3 is TGTGCCAGCAGTTTCCACCCCCGACTAGCGGGAGTGGACAATGAGCAGTTCTTC. Translated: CASSFHPRLAGVDNEQFF.